This T cell receptor (beta chain) was sequenced during a study of regulatory T cells in long-lasting Graves disease. Study overall: Patients with new Graves' disease had used antithyroid drugs below 3 months. General study findings and limits: Graves' patients with persistent disease showed TCR diversity lower than patients newly diagnosed. Peripheral blood was the sole material, not thyroid tissue.

Time point denoted: newly diagnosed GD, antithyroid drugs for less than 3 months. The TCR library used RNA extracted from PBMCs. This clonotype was observed a handful of times. What it recognizes is unknown. V dropped 8 bases and J dropped 6 bases, with 11 bases sitting between them. This CDR3 has 11 residues. Combining iRepertoire HTBI primers with Arm-PCR of CDR3 regions, the authors built TCR beta libraries. Under the authors' procedure: Among the samples, 50 to 80 TRBV and 13 to 15 TRBJ segments were identified. TCRdb re-analysed the multiplex PCR reads in MiXCR, keeping a single row per CDR3 protein. The V and J calls come from TCRdb's annotation, not from the publication. Among around 500,000 distinct CDR3 sequences, 15% to 20% were seen once, and the ten largest hold approximately 25%. These same data were also listed under a study on T cells in Graves' hyperthyroidism and ophthalmopathy.

The TCR was taken from a middle-aged woman with Graves disease. V usage is TRBV12-3 or TRBV12-4 and J usage is TRBJ2-7; maybe TRBD2 (5 bases). Sample: peripheral blood mononuclear cells (PBMCs), taken at new diagnosis, from a patient treated with antithyroid drugs. This CDR3 is CASRHGIEQYF. The CDR3 nucleotides read TGTGCCAGCCGGCACGGGATCGAGCAGTACTTC.